This T cell receptor (beta chain) comes out of a study of Graves' ophthalmopathy and Graves' hyperthyroidism. General study points: Blood was where most expanded thyroid clonotypes above 0.001 frequency also turned up. A model of 13 signatures distinguished ophthalmopathy from stable hyperthyroidism at around 90% sensitivity and approximately 77% specificity.

Using RNA transcripts, the TCR beta CDR3 regions were amplified. RT-PCR with HTBI primers came first, then second-round multiplex PCR. TCRdb analysed the multiplex PCR reads with MiXCR anew, one entry per CDR3 protein. Of approximately 540,000 distinct CDR3 sequences in the sample, approximately 35% are singletons; the top ten hold about 4.2%. Hyperthyroidism patients were newly diagnosed, under 2 months' duration, aged 18 to 65. Clinicians diagnosed using symptoms, serum thyroxine, TRAb, thyroid ultrasound and orbital computed tomography. CDR3 length: 14 residues. Deletions cut 0 bases from V and 10 bases from J, with 11 bases between. CDR1 is SGHRS and CDR2 is YFSETQ in the germline V gene. This clonotype was detected many times. Its specificity is not known.

Source material: peripheral blood or thyroid tissue (not recorded which). This receptor was identified in an adult man with Graves' hyperthyroidism. The genes are TRBV5-1 and TRBJ1-6, with D unresolved. This CDR3 reads CASSLDGLGSPLHF. Here the CDR3 DNA reads TGCGCCAGCAGCTTGGACGGCCTCGGATCACCCCTCCACTTT.